The 28 T cell receptor beta chains below come from one sample, sequenced in a study of kidney transplant recipient with SARS-CoV-2 infection. MiXCR, applied by TCRdb to the reads, yields one record per CDR3 protein. The table has roughly 250,000 distinct CDR3 sequences, around 30% seen once. Sequenced material: a blood sample, taken at baseline and on day 111 from a kidney transplant recipient. The receptors were gathered from a young adult male patient who had COVID-19 and was a kidney transplant recipient. Some T cells could come from the graft donor.

This clonotype occurred many times. The chain uses TRBV2 and TRBJ1-2, with 8 nucleotides matching TRBD1. CDR3 length: 13 residues. The junction had 7 bases not matched to a gene; V was cut back by 6 bases and J by 7 bases. Germline V lookup: CDR1 SNHLY, CDR2 FYNNEI. As DNA, the CDR3 is TGTGCCAGCAGCCCGGACAGGGTGCGTGGCTACACCTTC. Translated: CASSPDRVRGYTF.

A few counts support this clonotype. The gene calls are TRBV11-1 and TRBJ1-2; D not resolved. The V gene's germline CDR1 is SGHAT and CDR2 FQDESV (reference sequence). CDR3 length equals 17 residues. Trimming stripped 4 bases from V and 4 bases from J, with 22 bases between. The CDR3 region is CASSSNCKAGKTYGYTF. The CDR3 DNA follows: TGTGCCAGCAGCTCTAATTGTAAGGCTGGAAAGACCTATGGCTACACCTTC.

This clonotype was counted ten times or more. The chain uses TRBV11-2 and TRBJ2-7; D remains ambiguous. V lost 4 bases and J lost 2, with 15 bases in between. CDR3 length equals 15 residues. CDR1 is SGHAT, CDR2 FQNNGV, per germline. In DNA, the CDR3 is TGTGCCAGCAGCTCGCCCGTGGAAGGCGCCTACGAGCAGTACTTC. This translates into CASSSPVEGAYEQYF.

Note on this clonotype: This may come from a read error, since a much larger clone is one base off. The chain combines TRBV5-1 with TRBJ2-2; D remains unclear. V lost 0 bases and J 4 bases, leaving 10 bases between the germline ends. Germline V lookup: CDR1 SGHRS, CDR2 YFSETQ. The CDR3 loop spans 15 amino acids. The CDR3 reads CASSLVGVSTGELFF. The CDR3 DNA follows: TGCGCCAGCAGCTTGGTCGGCGTGAGCACCGGGGAGCTGTTTTTT.

This clonotype showed up many times. This chain joins TRBV12-3 or TRBV12-4 and TRBJ1-2; unclear D gene. The CDR3 is 17 residues long. With 5 bases removed from V and 4 bases from J, the gap between germline ends came to 23 bases. The CDR3 loop reads CASSLIHTAGKTYGYTF. CDR3 DNA sequence: TGTGCCAGCAGTCTTATTCACACAGCAGGAAAGACCTATGGCTACACCTTC.

In its sample, this clonotype was seen many times. The chain links TRBV6-6 to TRBJ1-1, with D uncertain. CDR3 size: 16 residues. The V end lost 5 bases, the J end lost 0 bases, and 16 bases lay between the germline ends. Germline V gene data show CDR1 as MNHNY and CDR2 as SVGAGI (reference sequence). The CDR3 bases are TGTGCCAGCAGTCCCGACGGAAATGCGATGAACACTGAAGCTTTCTTT. It specifies CASSPDGNAMNTEAFF.

V gene TRBV11-2 combines with J gene TRBJ1-1, with D tentatively TRBD1 (5 bases). The V end lost 4 bases, the J end lost 3 bases, and 9 bases lay between the germline ends. The CDR3 has 13 residues. CDR1 and CDR2 (germline): SGHAT, FQNNGV. The CDR3 region is CASSSDRDTEAFF. CDR3 coding DNA: TGTGCCAGCAGCTCAGACAGAGACACTGAAGCTTTCTTT.

Note on this clonotype: With a much larger clone just one base away, this may be a read error. V usage is TRBV7-9 and J usage is TRBJ1-3, with 8 bases lining up with TRBD1. After removal of 1 base from V and 1 base from J, the junction contained 6 bases not matched to a gene. The CDR3 is made up of 17 amino acids. Germline values: CDR1 SEHNR, CDR2 FQNEAQ (reference sequence). In nucleotides, the CDR3 is TGTGCCAGCAGCTTAGGGACAGGGCCATATTCTGGAAACACCATATATTTT. Protein product: CASSLGTGPYSGNTIYF.

As for this clonotype: A read error may explain this, as a much larger clone is one base away. Since the CDR3 does not end with the conserved phenylalanine or tryptophan, this likely comes from a read error. CDR3 nucleotides: TGTGCCAGCCATACCAACGTACCAGGAAAGACCTATGGCTACACCCTC. It is translated as CASHTNVPGKTYGYTL. The chain carries TRBV5-4 and TRBJ1-2; unclear D gene. Germline CDR1 SGHNT, CDR2 YYREEE (reference sequence). This CDR3 comprises 16 residues. Trimming left V 7 bases short and J 4 bases short, with 23 bases between.

At least ten counts were recorded for this clonotype. CDR3 loop: CASSLPDRVAGELFF. In DNA form, the CDR3 reads TGTGCCAGCAGCCTCCCGGACAGGGTGGCCGGGGAGCTGTTTTTT. This sequence joins TRBV6-2 or TRBV6-3 and TRBJ2-2, with TRBD1 identical over 8 bases. Germline values: CDR1 MNHEY, CDR2 SVGEGT. The CDR3 consists of 15 residues. V shed 6 bases, J shed 6 bases, and the junction held 9 bases outside the gene matches.

On this clonotype: This sequence may be a read error, since a much larger clone differs from it by one base. The gene calls are TRBV6-5 and TRBJ1-1; 9 bases line up with TRBD1. The trim removed 5 bases at V and 3 bases at J, leaving 7 bases unmatched. Per germline, CDR1 MNHEY and CDR2 SVGAGI. The CDR3 contains 15 residues. The CDR3 protein is CASSKQGAEDTEAFF. DNA of the CDR3: TGTGCCAGCAGTAAACAGGGGGCGGAGGACACTGAAGCTTTCTTT.

This clonotype was seen ten or more times. This chain links TRBV7-8 with TRBJ1-2; D remains ambiguous. Trimming removed 4 bases at V and 4 bases at J, with 22 bases between. CDR3 length: 17 residues. CDR1 and CDR2 from the germline V gene are SGHVS and FQNEAQ. CDR3 DNA: TGTGCCAGCAGCTGGTGTGTGTTTACCCGAAAGACCTATGGCTACACCTTC. Amino acid sequence: CASSWCVFTRKTYGYTF.

This clonotype was recorded many times. The chain couples TRBV5-4 to TRBJ1-2; D gene uncertain. The CDR3 contains 16 residues. Per the germline V gene, CDR1 is SGHNT and CDR2 is YYREEE (reference sequence). V was pared by 7 bases and J by 4 bases, with 23 bases between. The DNA for the CDR3 is TGTGCCAGCTTGTGCTACGTACCAGGAAAGACCTATGGCTACACCTTC. It yields the protein CASLCYVPGKTYGYTF. Looking up the rest from reference TRBV5-4 and TRBJ1-2 gives the full variable domain: ETGVTQSPTHLIKTRGQQVTLRCSSQSGHNTVSWYQQALGQGPQFIFQYYREEENGRGNFPPRFSGLQFPNYSSELNVNALELDDSALYLCASLCYVPGKTYGYTFGSGTRLTVV.

The table lists this clonotype with many counts. CDR3 amino acids: CAWTSPRYRKTYGYTF. The CDR3, as DNA: TGTGCCTGGACATCACCGCGTTATAGAAAGACCTATGGCTACACCTTC. V gene TRBV30 combines with J gene TRBJ1-2; D remains unclear. Germline V gene sequence: CDR1 GTSNPN, CDR2 SVGIG (reference sequence). V dropped 4 bases and J dropped 4 bases, with 22 bases sitting between them. The CDR3 covers 16 residues.

This clonotype occurred many times. This chain links TRBV5-4 with TRBJ2-1; D not resolved. Germline loops: CDR1 SGHNT, CDR2 YYREEE (reference sequence). There are 11 residues in the CDR3. Between the trimmed V and J ends, which lost 0 bases and 7 bases, there was a span of 2 bases. CDR3 region: CASSLDNEQFF. The CDR3 DNA is TGTGCCAGCAGCTTGGATAATGAGCAGTTCTTC.

Turning to this clonotype: Given a much more abundant clone one base away, this may be a read error. The V gene is TRBV19, the J gene TRBJ2-7, with D possibly being TRBD1 or TRBD2 (5 bases each). The V end was cut by 3 bases, the J end by 4 bases, with 10 bases between. CDR1 is LNHDA, CDR2 SQIVND, per germline (reference sequence). CDR3 length: 13 residues. This CDR3 is CASSMTEGYEQYF. The DNA of the CDR3 is TGTGCCAGTAGTATGACAGAGGGGTACGAGCAGTACTTC. The whole variable domain, remainder taken from reference TRBV19 and TRBJ2-7, is DGGITQSPKYLFRKEGQNVTLSCEQNLNHDAMYWYRQDPGQGLRLIYYSQIVNDFQKGDIAEGYSVSREKKESFPLTVTSAQKNPTAFYLCASSMTEGYEQYFGPGTRLTVT.

The sample holds many counts of this clonotype. The rearrangement links TRBV12-5 to TRBJ2-5; TRBD2 aligns across 9 bases. With 4 bases clipped from V and 4 bases from J, the junction kept 16 bases outside the gene matches. Germline-derived CDR1 and CDR2 are LGHNT and FRNRAP. CDR3 size: 18 residues. The CDR3 protein is CASGSQAGGTGLGETQYF. The CDR3 nucleotides are TGTGCTAGTGGTTCTCAAGCGGGAGGCACTGGACTCGGAGAGACCCAGTACTTC.

This clonotype was seen ten or more times. The V call is TRBV19, the J call TRBJ1-2; no clear D gene. The V gene's germline CDR1 is LNHDA and CDR2 SQIVND (reference sequence). The CDR3 is 17 amino acids. V was cut by 5 bases and J by 4 bases, with 23 bases left in between. The DNA of the CDR3 is TGTGCCAGTAGTTCCAAGATGACAAATCGAAAGACCTATGGCTACACCTTC. Its translation is CASSSKMTNRKTYGYTF.

This clonotype has ten or more counts. Written as DNA, the CDR3 is TGTGCCAGCAGTTTAGTTTCGGGAGGGTACACCGGGGAGCTGTTTTTT. Translation: CASSLVSGGYTGELFF. The gene calls are TRBV28 and TRBJ2-2; TRBD2 agrees at 8 bases. CDR1 and CDR2 from the germline V gene are MDHEN and SYDVKM. The CDR3 runs 16 residues. The V segment lost 2 bases and the J segment 3 bases; nucleotides outside the gene matches: 5.

There are a few counts of this clonotype. J is TRBJ2-1 and V is TRBV6-2 or TRBV6-3; D gene unclear. CDR1 and CDR2 (germline): MNHEY, SVGEGT. V was cut by 4 bases and J by 0 bases, with 10 bases left in between. The CDR3 length is 15 residues. The CDR3 loop is CASSFTLSSYNEQFF. DNA of the CDR3: TGTGCCAGCAGTTTTACCCTCAGCTCCTACAATGAGCAGTTCTTC.

This clonotype was seen just once. The chain employs TRBV5-1 and TRBJ2-1; 9 bases line up with TRBD1. V was pared by 4 bases and J by 1 base, with 3 bases of the junction left unmatched. CDR1 and CDR2 from the germline V gene are SGHRS and YFSETQ. CDR3 length equals 15 residues. The CDR3 coding sequence is TGCGCCAGCAGCATGACAGGGGGTTCCTACAATGAGCAGTTCTTC. As protein: CASSMTGGSYNEQFF.

Details on this clonotype: This could be a read error, since a much larger clone is one nucleotide away. The chain uses TRBV5-1 and TRBJ1-4; 8 bases match TRBD1. V was pared by 4 bases and J by 9 bases, with 17 bases of the junction left unmatched. The CDR3 has 17 residues. Germline loops: CDR1 SGHRS, CDR2 YFSETQ. The CDR3 region is CASSTYPLATGDKKLFF. The CDR3 DNA reads TGCGCCAGCAGCACCTACCCGCTCGCGACAGGGGATAAAAAACTGTTTTTT.

This clonotype was counted at least ten times. The V gene is TRBV12-3 or TRBV12-4, the J gene TRBJ1-6, with 11 bases lining up with TRBD1. After removal of 6 bases from V and 6 bases from J, the junction contained 7 bases not matched to a gene. The CDR3 is 16 amino acids. As DNA, the CDR3 is TGTGCCAGCAGGCCCGGGACAGGGGGATTTAATTCACCCCTCCACTTT. Residues: CASRPGTGGFNSPLHF.

Many counts were recorded for this clonotype. The rearrangement links TRBV4-3 to TRBJ2-2; TRBD2 is a possible D gene (6 bases). Germline CDR1 and CDR2: LGHNA and YSLEER. Trimming took off 0 bases at V and 7 bases at J, with 18 bases between the two ends. The CDR3 length is 17 residues. The CDR3 reads CASSQDYRGLVGGELFF. CDR3 DNA: TGCGCCAGCAGCCAAGACTATCGGGGACTCGTGGGCGGGGAGCTGTTTTTT.

This clonotype was seen ten or more times. The chain recombines TRBV6-5 with TRBJ2-7; possibly TRBD1 for D (5 bases). The V and J ends lost 8 bases and 4 bases respectively, with 12 bases between them. CDR3 length: 12 amino acids. From germline, CDR1 is MNHEY and CDR2 SVGAGI. Here the CDR3 DNA reads TGTGCCAGCCAGGGAACTATTTACGAGCAGTACTTC. This gives the protein CASQGTIYEQYF.

Many counts were recorded for this clonotype. The chain links TRBV30 to TRBJ1-2, with a tentative D call TRBD1 (5 bases). Trimming cost V 7 bases and J 5 bases, with 17 bases left between them. This CDR3 comprises 13 residues. From germline, CDR1 is GTSNPN and CDR2 SVGIG (reference sequence). The CDR3 protein is CASRDPSLYGYTF. DNA of the CDR3: TGTGCCTCCCGGGACCCCAGCCTTTATGGCTACACCTTC.

On this clonotype: The CDR3 does not close with the conserved phenylalanine or tryptophan, likely indicating a read error. The V call is TRBV6-2 or TRBV6-3, the J call TRBJ1-2, with no clear D. Trimming took 5 bases from V and 4 from J, leaving 23 bases between them. Germline V gene data show CDR1 as MNHEY and CDR2 as SVGEGT. The CDR3 consists of 17 residues. CDR3 sequence: CASSILVCIGKTYGYTS. The CDR3 DNA reads TGTGCCAGCAGTATTCTTGTCTGCATCGGAAAGACCTATGGCTACACCTCC.

This clonotype was counted at least ten times. The chain recombines TRBV30 with TRBJ2-7, with 7 bases fitting TRBD2. Germline V gives CDR1 GTSNPN, CDR2 SVGIG (reference sequence). After removal of 5 bases from V and 2 bases from J, the junction contained 9 bases not matched to a gene. The CDR3 is made up of 14 amino acids. The CDR3 is CAWRAAGDTYEQYF. The DNA for the CDR3 is TGTGCCTGGCGCGCGGCGGGAGACACCTACGAGCAGTACTTC.